The 26 T cell receptor beta chains in this list originate from one sample, sequenced in a study of cytomegalovirus exposure and HLA in healthy donors. The study ran its PCR with 60 Vbeta and 13 Jbeta primers. Assay: immunoSEQ multiplex PCR; the TCRdb copy retains only in-frame clones and omits some. The data hold 140,000 to 150,000 clones, with approximately 80% observed a single time. What was sequenced was PBMCs. These receptors originate from a male donor in good health and CMV-seronegative.

The chain joins TRBV4-1 to TRBJ2-3; 9 nucleotides agree with TRBD2. This CDR3 comprises 17 residues. With V trimmed by 4 bases and J by 2 bases, 10 bases remained unmatched. The germline CDR1 and CDR2 sequences are MGHRA and YSYEKL. The CDR3 region has the DNA TGCGCCAGCAGCCCGGCGGGGACTAGCCGAACCACAGATACGCAGTATTTT. Its protein is CASSPAGTSRTTDTQYF.

The chain combines TRBV14 with TRBJ1-2; the match to TRBD1 covers 8 bases. Germline V lookup: CDR1 SGHDN, CDR2 FVKESK. The junction had 11 bases not matched to a gene; V was cut back by 1 base and J by 1 base. CDR3 length equals 18 residues. CDR3 DNA: TGTGCCAGCAGCCAAGTTGGACAGGGAATCGGGTTTAACTATGGCTACACCTTC. Amino acids: CASSQVGQGIGFNYGYTF.

The gene calls are TRBV9 and TRBJ1-1; no firm D call. The CDR3 runs to 14 residues. With 2 bases removed from V and 1 base from J, the gap between germline ends came to 9 bases. CDR1 is SGDLS and CDR2 is YYNGEE in the germline V gene. The CDR3 is CASSVGDTNTEAFF. The CDR3 bases are TGTGCCAGCAGCGTGGGAGACACGAACACTGAAGCTTTCTTT.

This rearrangement joins TRBV18 to TRBJ2-3; possibly TRBD1 for D (7 bases). This CDR3 spans 14 amino acids. V was pared by 3 bases and J by 4 bases, with 11 bases between. Germline-derived CDR1 and CDR2 are KGHSH and LQKENI. In nucleotides, the CDR3 is TGTGCCAGCTCACCCCGCAGGGGGGCAGATACGCAGTATTTT. Translating it yields CASSPRRGADTQYF.

J is TRBJ1-1 and V is TRBV7-9, with D possibly being TRBD1 (5 bases). There are 17 residues in the CDR3. Looked up from germline, CDR1 is SEHNR and CDR2 is FQNEAQ (reference sequence). The ends were cut back, 2 bases at V and 12 bases at J, with 28 bases in the middle. The CDR3 loop is CASSLRVGWGLAQEPFF. CDR3 DNA: TGTGCCAGCAGCTTAAGGGTCGGGTGGGGCTTAGCTCAAGAGCCTTTCTTT.

V gene TRBV2 combines with J gene TRBJ1-2, with 9 bases fitting TRBD1. The CDR3 sequence is 14 residues long. Germline V gene data show CDR1 as SNHLY and CDR2 as FYNNEI. V shed 10 bases, J shed 8 bases, and the junction held 14 bases outside the gene matches. The CDR3 is CATTGQGRTEGYTF. In DNA, the CDR3 is TGTGCCACCACCGGACAGGGGAGGACGGAAGGCTACACCTTC.

V gene TRBV5-8 combines with J gene TRBJ1-5; 10 nucleotides match TRBD1. V lost 3 bases and J lost 3; bases outside the gene matches: 12. The V gene's germline CDR1 is SGHTS and CDR2 YDEGEE. CDR3 length: 18 residues. CDR3 region: CASSSVPGQGWDNQPQHF. CDR3 in DNA: TGTGCCAGCAGCTCCGTCCCGGGACAGGGGTGGGACAATCAGCCCCAGCATTTT. Full variable domain (remainder filled in from reference TRBV5-8 and TRBJ1-5): EAGVTQSPTHLIKTRGQQATLRCSPISGHTSVYWYQQALGLGLQFLLWYDEGEERNRGNFPPRFSGRQFPNYSSELNVNALELEDSALYLCASSSVPGQGWDNQPQHFGDGTRLSIL.

The chain has TRBV6-1 and TRBJ2-2, with TRBD2 matching over 11 bases. CDR3 length equals 15 residues. Trimming cost V 3 bases and J 7 bases; bases outside gene matches: 4. Germline-derived CDR1 and CDR2 are MNHNS and SASEGT. The CDR3 DNA reads TGTGCCAGCAGTGATAGCGGGGGGGCTAACGGGGAGCTGTTTTTT. Amino acids: CASSDSGGANGELFF.

The chain is built from TRBV4-3 and TRBJ2-7; 7 bases map to TRBD1. Trimming removed 1 base from V and 2 bases from J; junction bases left unmatched: 8. In germline, CDR1 is LGHNA, CDR2 YSLEER. CDR3 size: 16 residues. The CDR3 DNA follows: TGCGCCAGCAGCCAAGGGGTCCGGGACAGCACCTACGAGCAGTACTTC. Amino acid sequence: CASSQGVRDSTYEQYF.

This chain's CDR3 is CASSRHGGWGGRDVAGELFF. The CDR3 nucleotides read TGTGCCAGCAGCCGGCATGGGGGTTGGGGCGGGAGAGATGTCGCCGGGGAGCTGTTTTTT. The genes are TRBV7-4 and TRBJ2-2, with 7 nucleotides matching TRBD2. Germline CDR1 reads SGHVT; CDR2 reads SQSDAQ. The CDR3 length is 20 residues. The ends lost 5 bases at V and 6 bases at J; junction bases unmatched: 24.

The chain employs TRBV6-5 and TRBJ2-2, with a tentative D call TRBD2 (5 bases). V dropped 7 bases and J dropped 0 bases, with 12 bases sitting between them. Germline V gene data show CDR1 as MNHEY and CDR2 as SVGAGI. CDR3 length equals 15 residues. The CDR3 coding sequence is TGTGCCAGCAAGGCGAGAGGGACGAACACCGGGGAGCTGTTTTTT. Its protein product is CASKARGTNTGELFF.

Worth noting for this clone: An end of the junction differs from the germline gene, which may be a read error. The genes are TRBV7-7 and TRBJ2-2, with D maybe TRBD2 (6 bases). Germline loops: CDR1 SSHAT, CDR2 FNYEAQ (reference sequence). This CDR3 is built from 18 residues. Written as DNA, the CDR3 is TGTGCTAGCAGCTTATCTTTCGGGAGTAGGGAAAACACCGGGGAGCTGTTTTTT. Translation gives CASSLSFGSRENTGELFF.

This sequence joins TRBV2 and TRBJ2-5, with D tentatively TRBD1 (6 bases). CDR3 size: 15 residues. V dropped 2 bases and J dropped 1 base, with 11 bases sitting between them. From germline, CDR1 is SNHLY and CDR2 FYNNEI. DNA of the CDR3: TGTGCCAGCAGTGAATTACAGGGACCCCAAGAGACCCAGTACTTC. This sequence encodes CASSELQGPQETQYF.

The rearrangement joins TRBV18 to TRBJ1-5; 8 positions agree with TRBD1. Germline CDR1 is KGHSH and CDR2 is LQKENI. The J segment lost 3 bases and the V segment lost 3 bases, leaving 7 bases of the junction unmatched. This CDR3 is built from 16 residues. CDR3 in amino acids: CASSPQRTGYNQPQHF. In nucleotides, the CDR3 is TGTGCCAGCTCACCCCAGAGGACAGGGTACAATCAGCCCCAGCATTTT.

This clone was detected only once. The V gene is TRBV19, the J gene TRBJ2-7, with TRBD2 matching over 8 bases. Germline CDR1 is LNHDA and CDR2 is SQIVND (reference sequence). The V and J ends lost 4 bases and 2 bases, in that order; junction bases with no gene match: 4. The CDR3 totals 14 residues. The CDR3 DNA sequence: TGTGCCAGTAGTAAGACTAGCGTTACCTACGAGCAGTACTTC. Its translation is CASSKTSVTYEQYF.

The chain links TRBV4-1 to TRBJ1-1; no clear D. CDR3 length: 14 amino acids. The V gene lost 6 bases and the J gene lost 2 bases, with 13 bases spanning the gap. CDR1 is MGHRA and CDR2 is YSYEKL in the germline V gene. The CDR3 DNA sequence: TGCGCCAGCAGTTCCCAACCTAGTAACACTGAAGCTTTCTTT. This codes for CASSSQPSNTEAFF.

The CDR3 nucleotides read TGTGCCAGCTCACCACCGGTCGTCGGGACAAGTTTAAACACCGGGGAGCTGTTTTTT. Protein sequence: CASSPPVVGTSLNTGELFF. The chain combines TRBV18 with TRBJ2-2; D is possibly TRBD1 (6 bases). Trimming removed 0 bases from V and 2 bases from J, with 19 bases in between. The CDR3 consists of 19 residues. CDR1 KGHSH and CDR2 LQKENI come from the germline V gene.

This chain uses TRBV29-1 with TRBJ2-5; D uncertain. This CDR3 has 10 amino acids. V was pared by 7 bases and J by 4 bases, with 7 bases between. Germline V CDR1 and CDR2: SQVTM, ANQGSEA. The CDR3 DNA sequence: TGCAGCGGGTTGGCAGAGACCCAGTACTTC. Translation: CSGLAETQYF.

The chain employs TRBV5-1 and TRBJ2-7; TRBD2 agrees at 7 bases. Looked up from germline, CDR1 is SGHRS and CDR2 is YFSETQ. CDR3 size: 14 residues. V lost 0 bases and J lost 2; bases outside the gene matches: 2. The CDR3 here is CASSLGLAPYEQYF. The CDR3 DNA follows: TGCGCCAGCAGCTTGGGACTAGCTCCCTACGAGCAGTACTTC.

V and J are TRBV4-3 and TRBJ1-2, with a possible D match to TRBD1 (5 bases). The germline CDR1 and CDR2 sequences are LGHNA and YSLEER. V lost 3 bases and J 4 bases, leaving 18 bases between the germline ends. The CDR3 contains 16 residues. The CDR3 nucleotides are TGCGCCAGCAGCCATATTAGCGGGACTTCTAGCTATGGCTACACCTTC. It encodes CASSHISGTSSYGYTF.

The chain carries TRBV2 and TRBJ1-5, with D possibly being TRBD1 (6 bases). Per germline, CDR1 SNHLY and CDR2 FYNNEI. V shed 4 bases and J shed 0 bases, with 10 bases lying between them. This CDR3 is 15 amino acids long. The CDR3 DNA is TGTGCCAGCAGTGCCGGGACATATAGCAATCAGCCCCAGCATTTT. Its translation: CASSAGTYSNQPQHF.

V is TRBV4-2 and J is TRBJ1-1, with a tentative D call TRBD1 (6 bases). The CDR3 has 15 residues. V was pared by 1 base and J by 3 bases, with 12 bases between. Germline CDR1 reads LGHNA; CDR2 reads YNFKEQ. The DNA for the CDR3 is TGTGCCAGCAGCCAAGGCCGGGGGGGCCACACTGAAGCTTTCTTT. It is translated as CASSQGRGGHTEAFF.

The genes are TRBV11-2 and TRBJ2-2; TRBD1 is a possible D gene (5 bases). Trimming pared 5 bases from V and 4 bases from J, leaving 11 bases between. This CDR3 contains 14 residues. CDR1 SGHAT and CDR2 FQNNGV come from the germline V gene. The CDR3, as DNA: TGTGCCAGCAGCCAGGAAGGGGCCACCGGGGAGCTGTTTTTT. Translating gives CASSQEGATGELFF.

The rearrangement uses TRBV7-3 and TRBJ2-1; D not resolved. This CDR3 region has 18 residues. Germline loops: CDR1 SGHTA, CDR2 FQGTGA. V dropped 2 bases and J dropped 2 bases, with 19 bases sitting between them. The CDR3 DNA follows: TGTGCCAGCAGCTTACTCCCCGGAACTACCGGTGCCTACAATGAGCAGTTCTTC. It yields the protein CASSLLPGTTGAYNEQFF.

Worth noting for this clone: Other nucleotide sequences from this sample produce the same CDR3. The chain uses TRBV5-6 and TRBJ2-2, with 9 bases fitting TRBD1. V lost 2 bases to trimming and J lost 1 base; unmatched junction nucleotides: 3. The CDR3 sequence is 16 residues long. Looked up from germline, CDR1 is SGHDT and CDR2 is YYEEEE. The CDR3 sequence: CASSLPGQGNTGELFF. Here the CDR3 DNA reads TGTGCCAGCAGCTTACCGGGACAGGGGAACACCGGGGAGCTGTTTTTT.

V gene TRBV25-1 combines with J gene TRBJ2-7; 12 nucleotides agree with TRBD1. Germline CDR1 reads MGHDK; CDR2 reads SYGVNS. Trimming removed 6 bases from V and 6 bases from J; junction bases left unmatched: 3. The CDR3 is 13 residues long. The chain's CDR3 is CASRGTGGSEQYF. As DNA, the CDR3 is TGTGCCAGCAGAGGGACAGGGGGCTCCGAGCAGTACTTC.